This T cell receptor (beta chain) comes out of a study of CD8 T cells in ankylosing spondylitis. MiXCR, applied by TCRdb to the 5' RACE reads, yields one record per CDR3 protein. This sample has 250,000 or so distinct CDR3 sequences; approximately 12% occur once, and the top ten carry approximately 6.6%. There are many counts of this clonotype. One end of the junction is discordant with germline, which a read error may explain. Material for sequencing was blood, either unsorted or a sorted T cell fraction (not recorded which). This TCR derives from a male donor with ankylosing spondylitis or in good health (not recorded which).

The CDR3 sequence is CASSQVGGSWGMAF. CDR3 bases: TGTGCCAGCAGCCAAGTGGGAGGTAGCTGGGGAATGGCGTTC. This rearrangement joins TRBV3-1 to TRBJ2-7, with D possibly matching TRBD2 (6 bases). Germline loops: CDR1 LGHDT, CDR2 YNNKEL (reference sequence). There are 14 residues in the CDR3.